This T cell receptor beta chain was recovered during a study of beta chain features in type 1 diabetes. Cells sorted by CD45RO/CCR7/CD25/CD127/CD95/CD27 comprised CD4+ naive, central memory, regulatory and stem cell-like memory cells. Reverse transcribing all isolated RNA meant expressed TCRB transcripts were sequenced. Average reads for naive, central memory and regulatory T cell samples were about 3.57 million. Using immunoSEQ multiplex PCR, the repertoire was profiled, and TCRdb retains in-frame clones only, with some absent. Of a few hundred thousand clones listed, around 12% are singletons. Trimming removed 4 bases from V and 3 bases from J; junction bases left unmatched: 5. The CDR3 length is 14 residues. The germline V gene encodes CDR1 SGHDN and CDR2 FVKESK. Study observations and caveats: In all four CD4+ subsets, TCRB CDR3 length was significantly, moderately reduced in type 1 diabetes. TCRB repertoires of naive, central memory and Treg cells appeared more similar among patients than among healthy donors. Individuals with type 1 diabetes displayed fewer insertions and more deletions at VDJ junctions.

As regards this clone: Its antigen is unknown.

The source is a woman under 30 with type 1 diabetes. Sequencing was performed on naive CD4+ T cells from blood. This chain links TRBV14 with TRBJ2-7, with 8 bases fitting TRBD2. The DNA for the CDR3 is TGTGCCAGCAGCCCGGGACTAGTTCTCTACGAGCAGTACTTC. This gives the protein CASSPGLVLYEQYF.